These 17 T cell receptor beta chains share one sample of origin, sequenced in a study of blood T cell repertoires in COVID-19. Repertoires were generated with immunoSEQ multiplex PCR, while TCRdb's copy carries only in-frame clones and drops some. There are roughly 56,000 clones in the sample; 90% occur only once, and approximately 13% lies in the top ten. The sequenced material came from peripheral blood. These receptor sequences come from a man aged 55 to 69 with active COVID-19.

The chain is built from TRBV5-1 and TRBJ2-7, with D possibly TRBD2 on 7 matching bases. Trimming pared 4 bases from V and 5 bases from J, leaving 19 bases between. Germline V gene data show CDR1 as SGHRS and CDR2 as YFSETQ. This CDR3 region has 15 residues. The CDR3 sequence is CASSPPRGASNEQYF. The CDR3 region has the DNA TGCGCCAGCAGCCCACCCCGGGGGGCCTCTAACGAGCAGTACTTC.

V usage is TRBV4-2 and J usage is TRBJ2-7; D is perhaps TRBD2 (5 bases). V was trimmed by 0 bases and J by 5 bases, leaving 11 bases between them. Germline V gene lookup returns CDR1 LGHNA and CDR2 YNFKEQ. The length of the CDR3 is 14 residues. The DNA of the CDR3 is TGTGCCAGCAGCCAAGATAAATCGGGAAACGAGCAGTACTTC. Amino acids: CASSQDKSGNEQYF.

The V gene is TRBV5-1, the J gene TRBJ2-3; 13 bases line up with TRBD2. CDR1 is SGHRS and CDR2 is YFSETQ in the germline V gene. This CDR3 is 17 amino acids long. Trimming removed 3 bases from V and 5 bases from J; junction bases left unmatched: 9. The CDR3, as DNA: TGCGCCAGCAGCTCCCTTAAGACTAGCGGGGGGATAGATACGCAGTATTTT. It codes for CASSSLKTSGGIDTQYF. Supplemented by reference TRBV5-1 and TRBJ2-3, the full variable domain reads KAGVTQTPRYLIKTRGQQVTLSCSPISGHRSVSWYQQTPGQGLQFLFEYFSETQRNKGNFPGRFSGRQFSNSRSEMNVSTLELGDSALYLCASSSLKTSGGIDTQYFGPGTRLTVL.

The chain recombines TRBV9 with TRBJ2-3; TRBD2 matches at 10 bases. The germline V gene has CDR1 SGDLS and CDR2 YYNGEE. This CDR3 region has 16 residues. J was trimmed by 2 bases and V by 3 bases; bases with no gene match: 6. CDR3 loop: CASSAGSGGATDTQYF. The DNA of the CDR3 is TGTGCCAGCAGCGCCGGCAGCGGGGGGGCCACAGATACGCAGTATTTT.

The gene calls are TRBV28 and TRBJ2-7; 11 bases agree with TRBD1. This CDR3 spans 13 amino acids. Germline V lookup: CDR1 MDHEN, CDR2 SYDVKM. V gave up 7 bases and J gave up 7 bases; unmatched junction bases: 6. The CDR3 sequence: CASTGQGVGEQYF. Here the CDR3 DNA reads TGTGCCAGCACGGGACAGGGGGTAGGGGAGCAGTACTTC.

The V and J genes are TRBV5-6 and TRBJ2-7, with TRBD1 as a possible D gene (6 bases). Trimming pared 1 base from V and 7 bases from J, leaving 12 bases between. The CDR3 consists of 13 residues. Germline values: CDR1 SGHDT, CDR2 YYEEEE. The CDR3 loop reads CASSLSGVKEQYF. CDR3 DNA: TGTGCCAGCAGCTTGTCAGGGGTTAAGGAGCAGTACTTC.

The chain recombines TRBV3-1 (or the pseudogene TRBV3-2) with TRBJ2-5; D perhaps matches TRBD2 (7 bases). CDR3 length: 15 amino acids. From germline, CDR1 is LGHDT and CDR2 YNNKEL (reference sequence). Deletions cut 6 bases from V and 2 bases from J, with 16 bases between. CDR3 in amino acids: CASRGAGAGQETQYF. The DNA of the CDR3 is TGTGCCAGCAGGGGGGCGGGAGCGGGTCAAGAGACCCAGTACTTC.

V and J are TRBV28 and TRBJ2-2; D not certain. This CDR3 spans 17 amino acids. Germline assignment: CDR1 MDHEN and CDR2 SYDVKM. V was trimmed by 2 bases and J by 1 base, leaving 14 bases between them. Here the CDR3 reads CASSLMGSMRNTGELFF. CDR3 DNA sequence: TGTGCCAGCAGTTTAATGGGTAGCATGAGGAACACCGGGGAGCTGTTTTTT.

The chain combines TRBV7-3 with TRBJ2-7; D is undetermined. The V gene lost 6 bases and the J gene lost 2 bases, with 11 bases spanning the gap. The CDR3 consists of 13 residues. Per the germline V gene, CDR1 is SGHTA and CDR2 is FQGTGA. The CDR3 DNA reads as TGTGCCAGCAGTCGCGGTCGGACCTACGAGCAGTACTTC. Protein sequence: CASSRGRTYEQYF. The complete variable domain, with remaining parts taken from reference TRBV7-3 and TRBJ2-7, reads GAGVSQTPSNKVTEKGKYVELRCDPISGHTALYWYRQSLGQGPEFLIYFQGTGAADDSGLPNDRFFAVRPEGSVSTLKIQRTERGDSAVYLCASSRGRTYEQYFGPGTRLTVT.

This clone has only one observation. V is TRBV5-4 and J is TRBJ1-2; unclear D gene. The CDR3 consists of 14 residues. Trimming shortened V by 6 bases and J by 2 bases, and 14 bases separated the two germline ends. In germline, CDR1 is SGHNT, CDR2 YYREEE (reference sequence). The CDR3 reads CASTRGASNYGYTF. CDR3 nucleotides: TGTGCCAGCACACGGGGAGCGTCGAACTATGGCTACACCTTC. The variable domain in full, with the rest retrieved from reference TRBV5-4 and TRBJ1-2, is ETGVTQSPTHLIKTRGQQVTLRCSSQSGHNTVSWYQQALGQGPQFIFQYYREEENGRGNFPPRFSGLQFPNYSSELNVNALELDDSALYLCASTRGASNYGYTFGSGTRLTVV.

V usage is TRBV28 and J usage is TRBJ1-5, with 7 nucleotides matching TRBD1. Germline V gives CDR1 MDHEN, CDR2 SYDVKM. After removal of 6 bases from V and 7 bases from J, the junction contained 9 bases not matched to a gene. This CDR3 contains 14 residues. The CDR3: CASREGTVRQPQHF. In DNA form, the CDR3 reads TGTGCCAGCAGGGAGGGGACAGTCAGGCAGCCCCAGCATTTT.

This chain links TRBV5-6 with TRBJ2-1, with 10 bases fitting TRBD2. Germline lookup yields CDR1 SGHDT and CDR2 YYEEEE. J gave up 3 bases and V 1 base, and 7 bases lay outside the gene matches. The CDR3 covers 17 residues. The CDR3 DNA is TGTGCCAGCAGCTTGACAACTAGCGGGAAGTTCTACAATGAGCAGTTCTTC. Its protein is CASSLTTSGKFYNEQFF.

The chain joins TRBV15 to TRBJ1-5; 7 bases align to TRBD1. The V and J ends lost 3 bases and 0 bases, in that order; junction bases with no gene match: 11. This CDR3 spans 18 amino acids. Germline V lookup: CDR1 LNHNV, CDR2 YYDKDF (reference sequence). DNA for the CDR3: TGTGCCACCAGCAGGCCGACAGGGCGGAGGAATAGCAATCAGCCCCAGCATTTT. Amino acid sequence: CATSRPTGRRNSNQPQHF.

This sequence joins TRBV6-5 and TRBJ2-5; tentatively, D is TRBD1 (5 bases). CDR3 length equals 12 residues. Germline assignment: CDR1 MNHEY and CDR2 SVGAGI. Trimming pared 6 bases from V and 5 bases from J, leaving 10 bases between. Here the CDR3 DNA reads TGTGCCAGCAGAAGGACACCGGAGACCCAGTACTTC. This translates into CASRRTPETQYF.

The V call is TRBV27, the J call TRBJ2-3; D remains ambiguous. Germline V gene sequence: CDR1 MNHEY, CDR2 SMNVEV (reference sequence). There are 13 residues in the CDR3. Deletions cut 8 bases from V and 1 base from J, with 10 bases between. The CDR3 loop is CASGPQGTDTQYF. CDR3 sequence (DNA): TGTGCCAGCGGCCCCCAAGGCACAGATACGCAGTATTTT.

The V gene is TRBV3-1 (or the pseudogene TRBV3-2), the J gene TRBJ1-6, with no clear D. Germline V gene lookup returns CDR1 LGHDT and CDR2 YNNKEL (reference sequence). Trimming left V 0 bases short and J 10 bases short, with 22 bases between. The length of the CDR3 is 18 residues. The CDR3 DNA reads TGTGCCAGCAGCCAAGACGGGGTCAGTCCCACGTCGGGGTCACCCCTCCACTTT. Protein product: CASSQDGVSPTSGSPLHF.

The V gene is TRBV3-1 (or the pseudogene TRBV3-2), the J gene TRBJ2-1; a weak D match, TRBD2 (5 bases). Trimming left V 0 bases short and J 8 bases short, with 14 bases between. CDR3 length: 15 residues. The germline V gene encodes CDR1 LGHDT and CDR2 YNNKEL (reference sequence). The CDR3 loop is CASSQEALVGHEQFF. In nucleotides, the CDR3 is TGTGCCAGCAGCCAAGAGGCACTAGTGGGCCATGAGCAGTTCTTC.